This T cell receptor beta chain is drawn from a study of cytomegalovirus exposure and HLA in healthy donors. Whole-study context: Inside one of the first data releases sat about 85 million unique TCRs taken from HLA-typed donors. Regarding the study as a whole: Some 17,000 TCR beta sequences were associated with HLA alleles at 0.05 false discovery rate in a later analysis. Earlier findings revealed that most TCR beta V segments proved productive either about 90% or about 30% of the time. A missense variant in DCLRE1C was later tied to TCR beta V- and J-gene trimming.

The PCR made use of 60 Vbeta and 13 Jbeta primers. The protocol was immunoSEQ multiplex PCR, while the TCRdb copy is restricted to in-frame clones and leaves out a portion. Of about 140,000 clones listed, roughly three fifths are singletons. The germline V gene has CDR1 LNHNV and CDR2 YYDKDF (reference sequence). CDR3 length equals 14 residues. V lost 0 bases and J lost 4, with 8 bases in between. Comments on this clone: What it binds is not known.

The sequencing input was PBMCs. The gene calls are TRBV15 and TRBJ2-3; a possible D gene is TRBD2 (5 bases). This TCR was sampled from a woman aged 55-75 years in good health and CMV-seronegative. CDR3 DNA sequence: TGTGCCACCAGCAGAGATCCCGGGGCAGATACGCAGTATTTT. It translates to CATSRDPGADTQYF.